These T cell receptor beta chains were read from a single sample in a study of OX40 agonist ivuxolimab in advanced cancers. TCRdb keeps only in-frame clones here, not all; method: immunoSEQ multiplex PCR. Among approximately 91,000 clones, roughly 85% were seen once, and the ten largest hold less than 2%. The sample was CD4+ or CD8+ T cells sorted from blood, taken in a trial of the OX40 agonist ivuxolimab. These receptors all stem from an adult with an advanced solid tumor such as melanoma, head and neck, liver or kidney cancer. CDR3s include the opening cysteine and the closing phenylalanine or tryptophan. The D gene is left open where the match is weak. Size is omitted from some rows. Given values are once, few, many or a class for expanded clones.

TRBJ2-1,once,13,TRBV7-3,TRBD2,CASSLAGGREQFF,TGTGCCAGCAGCTTAGCGGGGGGGCGTGAGCAGTTCTTC
TRBJ1-2,NA,15,TRBV9,NA,CASSVAPGRSDGYTF,TGTGCCAGCAGCGTAGCCCCGGGAAGGTCTGATGGCTACACCTTC
TRBJ2-1,NA,17,TRBV5-5,TRBD1,CASSADRGLSASYEQFF,TGTGCCAGCAGCGCCGACAGGGGTCTGTCGGCCTCGTATGAGCAGTTCTTC
TRBJ2-5,NA,11,TRBV28,NA,CASSKGETQYF,TGTGCCAGCAGCAAAGGAGAGACCCAGTACTTC
TRBJ2-5,few,17,TRBV11-2,NA,CASSLGVAVQYQETQYF,TGTGCCAGCAGCTTAGGGGTGGCGGTACAGTACCAAGAGACCCAGTACTTC
TRBJ2-2,NA,15,TRBV9,NA,CASSVGNRDTGELFF,TGTGCCAGCAGCGTAGGGAACAGGGACACCGGGGAGCTGTTTTTT
TRBJ2-3,NA,18,TRBV7-3,NA,CASSLGTGILTRTDTQYF,TGTGCCAGCAGCTTAGGGACCGGCATCCTGACTCGCACAGATACGCAGTATTTT
TRBJ1-5,NA,22,TRBV4-1,TRBD1,CASSQDTLKGDRGRVGNQPQHF,TGCGCCAGCAGCCAAGATACCCTGAAGGGGGACAGGGGTAGAGTGGGCAATCAGCCCCAGCATTTT
TRBJ1-5,NA,15,TRBV2,NA,CASRGTDHSNQPQHF,TGTGCCAGCAGGGGGACGGACCATAGCAATCAGCCCCAGCATTTT
TRBJ2-1,NA,11,TRBV6-1,NA,CASSELDEQFF,TGTGCCAGCAGTGAATTGGATGAGCAGTTCTTC
TRBJ2-3,few,14,TRBV30,TRBD2,CAWRPGGDTDTQYF,TGTGCCTGGAGACCGGGGGGGGACACAGATACGCAGTATTTT
TRBJ2-5,NA,15,TRBV9,NA,CASSVEGADFETQYF,TGTGCCAGCAGCGTAGAAGGGGCTGATTTTGAGACCCAGTACTTC
TRBJ1-1,NA,14,TRBV6-5,NA,CASISGRGNTEAFF,TGTGCCAGTATCTCAGGAAGGGGGAACACTGAAGCTTTCTTT
TRBJ2-7,NA,12,TRBV5-1,NA,CASSLGDYEQYF,TGCGCCAGCAGCTTGGGGGACTACGAGCAGTACTTC
TRBJ1-2,NA,16,TRBV19,TRBD1,CASSLNRDRAGYGYTF,TGTGCCAGTAGTCTTAACCGGGACAGGGCGGGCTATGGCTACACCTTC
TRBJ1-1,NA,11,TRBV20-1,NA,CSARGNTEAFF,TGCAGTGCTCGGGGGAACACTGAAGCTTTCTTT
TRBJ2-7,NA,15,TRBV5-1,TRBD1,CASSPLGTASYEQYF,TGCGCCAGCAGCCCACTTGGGACAGCGTCCTACGAGCAGTACTTC